This T cell receptor (beta chain) was sequenced during a study of CD8+CD57+ T cells in acquired aplastic anemia. Findings and limits, study-wide: For CD8+ Simpson's diversity, patients and controls showed no significant difference.

As concerns this clonotype: Its specificity is not known.

Genomic DNA served as template for TCR beta VDJ and CDR3 profiling. TCRdb fed the reads into MiXCR, producing one record per CDR3 protein. The table shows 68,000 or so distinct CDR3 sequences, with 45% to 60% occurring only once. The V gene's germline CDR1 is SEHNR and CDR2 FQNEAQ (reference sequence). The CDR3 runs 15 residues. The clonotype originates from a human donor in good health, serving as a control. This chain uses TRBV7-9 with TRBJ2-7, with 9 bases lining up with TRBD2. The J call may be faulty, since TRBJ2-5 better matches the DNA end. Sequencing used sorted CD4+, CD8+, or CD8+CD57+ T cells (not recorded which) from PBMCs. CDR3 protein: CASSLTSGVRETQYF. Here the CDR3 DNA reads TGTGCCAGCAGCTTGACTAGCGGAGTTCGGGAGACCCAGTACTTC.